The rows below give T cell receptor beta chains drawn from one sample of a study of T cell responses to AZD1222 COVID-19 vaccine. TCRdb's copy holds only in-frame clones and misses some; the assay was immunoSEQ multiplex PCR. This table has approximately 150,000 clones, 94% appearing once. Material: peripheral blood, obtained 28 days after the second AZD1222 dose. All receptors derive from an adult who received the AZD1222 COVID-19 vaccine. Each CDR3 is given with its conserved first and last residue. D genes are given only for firm matches. Size values are once, few and many counts, or a class for expanded clones, and some rows have none.

.	.	TRBV7-2	TRBJ2-5	CASSFGETQYF	TGTGCCAGCAGCTTTGGTGAGACCCAGTACTTC
.	.	TRBV28	TRBJ1-4	CASSLTAGEGANEKLFF	TGTGCCAGCAGTTTAACGGCAGGGGAAGGAGCTAATGAAAAACTGTTTTTT
.	.	TRBV9	TRBJ1-3	CASSPREGHSGNTIYF	TGTGCCAGCAGCCCTAGGGAGGGCCACTCTGGAAACACCATATATTTT
.	.	TRBV19	TRBJ2-3	CASKDSPLGTDTQYF	TGTGCCAGTAAAGATAGCCCGCTGGGCACAGATACGCAGTATTTT
.	.	TRBV19	TRBJ2-3	CASSGPGTDTQYF	TGTGCCAGTAGCGGACCTGGGACAGATACGCAGTATTTT
.	.	TRBV5-8	TRBJ1-6	CASIKPFGDSPLHF	TGTGCCAGCATAAAGCCGTTCGGGGATTCACCCCTCCACTTT
.	.	TRBV18	TRBJ1-1	CASSPGGADTEAFF	TGTGCCAGCTCACCAGGGGGGGCGGACACTGAAGCTTTCTTT
TRBD2	.	TRBV3-1/TRBV3-2	TRBJ2-1	CASSHSGLAGVFNEQFF	TGTGCCAGCAGCCATTCAGGACTAGCGGGAGTCTTCAATGAGCAGTTCTTC
.	.	TRBV19	TRBJ1-5	CASTNKGPTSREQPQHF	TGTGCCAGTACCAACAAGGGACCCACGTCGAGGGAACAGCCCCAGCATTTT
.	.	TRBV28	TRBJ1-2	CASSPPRLEGETPGYGYTF	TGTGCCAGCAGTCCCCCCAGGCTTGAGGGGGAGACCCCTGGCTATGGCTACACCTTC
.	.	TRBV7-8	TRBJ1-2	CASSLKGGSNYGYTF	TGTGCCAGCAGCTTAAAGGGGGGGAGTAACTATGGCTACACCTTC
TRBD1	.	TRBV27	TRBJ1-1	CASSTGTGGSLRGAFF	TGTGCCAGCAGTACTGGGACAGGGGGCAGCCTTCGCGGTGCTTTCTTT
.	.	TRBV19	TRBJ2-2	CASSIQPNTGELFF	TGTGCCAGTAGTATACAGCCGAACACCGGGGAGCTGTTTTTT
.	.	TRBV11-2	TRBJ2-4	CASSLKTQVAKNIQYF	TGTGCCAGCAGCTTAAAAACCCAGGTAGCCAAAAACATTCAGTACTTC
TRBD1	.	TRBV28	TRBJ1-3	CASSLWRQGAKDTIYF	TGTGCCAGCAGTTTATGGAGACAGGGGGCAAAGGACACCATATATTTT
.	.	TRBV6-7	TRBJ2-2	CASSYSWARRELFF	TGTGCCAGCAGTTACTCCTGGGCCCGGAGGGAGCTGTTTTTT
.	once	TRBV19	TRBJ1-2	CASSIATGSYGYTF	TGTGCCAGTAGTATAGCCACAGGGAGCTATGGCTACACCTTC
TRBD2	.	TRBV19	TRBJ2-3	CASRTTSGRPDTQYF	TGTGCCAGTAGAACAACTAGCGGGAGGCCAGATACGCAGTATTTT
.	.	TRBV11-2	TRBJ2-1	CASSLDGRDVNEQFF	TGTGCCAGCAGCTTAGACGGGAGAGACGTCAATGAGCAGTTCTTC
TRBD2	.	TRBV27	TRBJ2-2	CASSLRLAGSTGELFF	TGTGCCAGCAGTTTACGGCTAGCGGGATCCACCGGGGAGCTGTTTTTT
.	.	TRBV28	TRBJ2-2	CASSLWFRGRTGELFF	TGTGCCAGCAGTTTATGGTTTAGAGGGCGCACCGGGGAGCTGTTTTTT
.	.	TRBV30	TRBJ1-5	CAWSRRSSTGNQPQHF	TGTGCCTGGAGTAGGCGGTCGTCGACCGGCAATCAGCCCCAGCATTTT
.	few	TRBV5-1	TRBJ2-7	CASSPTGLPGDEQYF	TGCGCCAGCAGTCCTACGGGACTCCCAGGGGACGAGCAGTACTTC
.	.	TRBV25-1	TRBJ1-3	CASSPDSSGNTIYF	TGTGCCAGCAGCCCGGACAGTTCTGGAAACACCATATATTTT
.	.	TRBV28	TRBJ1-2	CASRGVARNYGYTF	TGTGCCAGCAGGGGTGTGGCTAGGAACTATGGCTACACCTTC
.	.	TRBV5-1	TRBJ1-1	CASSFGRQNTEAFF	TGCGCCAGCAGCTTTGGCAGACAAAACACTGAAGCTTTCTTT
.	.	TRBV5-8	TRBJ1-5	CASSPTGWGSNQPQHF	TGTGCCAGCAGTCCGACAGGCTGGGGTAGCAATCAGCCCCAGCATTTT
TRBD1	.	TRBV19	TRBJ2-7	CASSMVGQTYEQYF	TGTGCCAGTAGTATGGTGGGACAGACCTACGAGCAGTACTTC
.	.	TRBV6-5	TRBJ1-4	CASSFRASGEKLFF	TGTGCCAGCAGTTTCAGGGCTAGTGGTGAAAAACTGTTTTTT
.	.	TRBV5-1	TRBJ1-2	CASSFSGSLYGYTF	TGCGCCAGCAGCTTTTCCGGGTCCCTCTATGGCTACACCTTC
TRBD1	few	TRBV18	TRBJ1-2	CASSPSTGTYGYTF	TGTGCCAGCTCACCATCGACAGGGACCTATGGCTACACCTTC
.	.	TRBV5-1	TRBJ2-3	CASTREPSGASTDTQYF	TGCGCCAGCACCAGGGAGCCGAGCGGAGCCAGCACAGATACGCAGTATTTT
TRBD1	.	TRBV6-5	TRBJ1-1	CASRGRGQVNTEAFF	TGTGCCAGCAGGGGGCGGGGACAGGTAAACACTGAAGCTTTCTTT
.	once	TRBV5-1	TRBJ1-1	CASSLFGSAEAFF	TGCGCCAGCAGCTTGTTCGGGAGCGCTGAAGCTTTCTTT
.	.	TRBV5-4	TRBJ2-6	CASSYAGANVLTF	TGTGCCAGCAGCTACGCTGGGGCCAACGTCCTGACTTTC
.	once	TRBV3-1/TRBV3-2	TRBJ2-3	CASSQDLAVATDTQYF	TGTGCCAGCAGCCAAGATCTGGCGGTCGCCACAGATACGCAGTATTTT
.	.	TRBV7-9	TRBJ2-1	CATLGGINEQFF	TGTGCCACCCTCGGGGGTATCAATGAGCAGTTCTTC
.	.	TRBV21-1	TRBJ2-1	CRERGLAGRANEQFF	TGTAGAGAACGGGGACTAGCGGGGCGTGCCAATGAGCAGTTCTTC
.	.	TRBV11-2	TRBJ1-4	CASSFSSGANEKLFF	TGTGCCAGCAGCTTTTCAAGCGGGGCTAATGAAAAACTGTTTTTT
TRBD2	once	TRBV2	TRBJ2-1	CASSSTGTSGNNEQFF	TGTGCCAGCAGCTCGACTGGGACTAGCGGGAATAATGAGCAGTTCTTC
TRBD2	.	TRBV7-3	TRBJ2-1	CASSGPSGSDEQFF	TGTGCCAGCAGCGGCCCTAGCGGGAGCGATGAGCAGTTCTTC
TRBD2	.	TRBV7-9	TRBJ2-5	CASSPLPGLALQETQYF	TGTGCCAGCAGCCCGTTACCGGGACTAGCCCTACAAGAGACCCAGTACTTC
.	few	TRBV7-9	TRBJ2-7	CASSLGAGIYEQYF	TGTGCCAGCAGCCTGGGGGCAGGGATCTACGAGCAGTACTTC
.	once	TRBV10-3	TRBJ2-1	CAISGTSGNEQFF	TGTGCCATCAGTGGTACTAGTGGCAATGAGCAGTTCTTC
.	.	TRBV6-6	TRBJ1-1	CATGGMNTEAFF	TGTGCCACCGGGGGGATGAACACTGAAGCTTTCTTT
TRBD1	.	TRBV28	TRBJ1-1	CASSTTGDMNTEAFF	TGTGCCAGCAGTACGACAGGGGATATGAACACTGAAGCTTTCTTT
.	.	TRBV6-5	TRBJ2-5	CASSWGNIQETQYF	TGTGCCAGCAGTTGGGGCAACATCCAAGAGACCCAGTACTTC
TRBD1	.	TRBV5-1	TRBJ2-1	CASADRAYNEQFF	TGCGCCAGCGCAGACAGGGCCTACAATGAGCAGTTCTTC
.	.	TRBV2	TRBJ2-7	CAQGGGASYEQYF	TGTGCCCAGGGCGGTGGCGCCTCCTACGAGCAGTACTTC
.	.	TRBV19	TRBJ1-5	CASRPYRNGNQPQHF	TGTGCCAGTAGGCCATACAGAAATGGCAATCAGCCCCAGCATTTT
TRBD1	.	TRBV7-2	TRBJ1-5	CASSLRATGTGVGQPQHF	TGTGCCAGCAGCTTAAGGGCCACCGGGACAGGGGTAGGTCAGCCCCAGCATTTT
.	.	TRBV12-5	TRBJ2-2	CASGTAGLANTGELFF	TGTGCTAGTGGTACGGCAGGGTTGGCGAACACCGGGGAGCTGTTTTTT
.	.	TRBV9	TRBJ2-3	CASSVEGGTLTSTDTQYF	TGTGCCAGCAGCGTAGAAGGCGGGACCTTAACTAGCACAGATACGCAGTATTTT
TRBD1	.	TRBV5-8	TRBJ1-1	CASSFGTGGTEAFF	TGTGCCAGCAGCTTCGGGACAGGGGGGACTGAAGCTTTCTTT
.	.	TRBV30	TRBJ1-2	CAWSGQVYGYTF	TGTGCCTGGAGTGGGCAGGTATATGGCTACACCTTC
.	few	TRBV6-4	TRBJ2-1	CASSDERTATDEQFF	TGTGCCAGCAGTGACGAGCGGACTGCTACGGATGAGCAGTTCTTC